This T cell receptor (beta chain) was obtained from a study of untreated major depressive disorder. Findings and caveats of the study: Depressed patients' CD4+ T cells carried increased TRBV05-01 (Vbeta 5.1) usage versus control CD4+ T cells.

Trimming shortened V by 5 bases and J by 6 bases, and 21 bases separated the two germline ends. Germline V CDR1 and CDR2: SGHTA, FQGNSA. CDR3 length: 16 residues. Patients had DSM-IV major depressive disorder with a Hamilton Depression score of at least 18. Magnetic negative selection enriched CD4+ T cells from thawed PBMCs. The table came from immunoSEQ multiplex PCR; TCRdb's copy has only in-frame clones and leaves some out. The table includes around 13,000 clones, 85% to 95% detected once. Worth noting for this clone: Antigen unknown.

Material: CD4+ T cells from PBMCs. The receptor was derived from a man aged 30 to 45 with major depressive disorder. This sequence joins TRBV7-2 and TRBJ2-3, with a possible D match to TRBD1 (7 bases). This CDR3 is CASSPGGTTIGDTQYF. As DNA, the CDR3 is TGTGCCAGCAGCCCAGGGGGGACCACGATAGGGGATACGCAGTATTTT.